Listed below are T cell receptor beta chains from one sample, sequenced in a study of T-cell memory formation after mild COVID-19. TCRdb ran MiXCR on the 5' RACE reads and lists one entry per CDR3 protein. The top ten clones hold around 9% of a sample with roughly 410,000 distinct CDR3 sequences, 24% of them seen once. Sequenced input: PBMCs or a T cell subset sorted from them (not recorded which). These receptors were collected from an adult woman who had mild COVID-19 (a few samples of this study predate the infection). Cell type and time point are not known. The CDR3 runs from the conserved cysteine through the conserved F or W. The order of the fields is V gene, J gene, D gene, clone size, CDR3 DNA, CDR3 protein. A D gene is named only where the DNA matches it firmly. Size tells how often a clone was seen (once, few, many) or the class of an expanded clone, and some rows leave it out.

TRBV2	TRBJ2-7	-	-	TGTGCCAGCAGTTCCGGGACATTCTACGAGCAGTACTTC	CASSSGTFYEQYF
TRBV7-9	TRBJ2-7	-	-	TGTGCCAGCAGCTTAGCGGGGGCGGCGGGAGACTACGAGCAGTACTTC	CASSLAGAAGDYEQYF
TRBV6-5	TRBJ2-7	-	-	TGTGCCAGCAGCCCACAAACAGTTTCTCCCTCCTACGAGCAGTACTTC	CASSPQTVSPSYEQYF
TRBV7-3	TRBJ2-3	TRBD2	few	TGTGCCAGCAGCGCCCTGGGCGGGAGAACAGATACGCAGTATTTT	CASSALGGRTDTQYF
TRBV4-1	TRBJ2-4	-	few	TGCGCCAGCAGCCCCGGGGCTTTACGGGGCGCGATAGCCAAAAACATTCAGTACTTC	CASSPGALRGAIAKNIQYF
TRBV11-1	TRBJ1-4	-	few	TGTGCCAGCAGCTTAGGACTGAATGAAAAACTGTTTTTT	CASSLGLNEKLFF
TRBV15	TRBJ1-2	-	few	TGTGCCACCAGCAGAGATAGAGGTATCGGCGAGGGCTACACCTTC	CATSRDRGIGEGYTF
TRBV7-2	TRBJ2-1	TRBD1	-	TGTGCCAGCACCCGGACAGGGGGAATAAGCGAGCAGTTCTTC	CASTRTGGISEQFF
TRBV11-3	TRBJ2-1	-	-	TGTGCCAGCAGCTTAGCGACAGGAGGCTACAATGAGCAGTTCTTC	CASSLATGGYNEQFF
TRBV4-1	TRBJ1-1	-	-	TGCGCCAGCAGTCCCCCGGGGAAGAGAACTGAAGCTTTCTTT	CASSPPGKRTEAFF
TRBV6-2/TRBV6-3	TRBJ1-2	TRBD1	-	TGTGCCAGCAGCCCCGCCGGGACAGGGGGCATTGGCTACACCTTC	CASSPAGTGGIGYTF
TRBV18	TRBJ1-5	TRBD1	-	TGTGCCAGCTCACCAGTCGGGACAGATAGCAATCAGCCCCAGCATTTT	CASSPVGTDSNQPQHF
TRBV7-9	TRBJ2-1	-	-	TGTGCCAGCAACACGAACAGGGTCGGGGGCTACAATGAGCAGTTCTTC	CASNTNRVGGYNEQFF
TRBV18	TRBJ2-3	-	-	TGTGCCAGCTCACCGCCCCTGAGTTGGGGCACAGATACGCAGTATTTT	CASSPPLSWGTDTQYF
TRBV6-1	TRBJ2-7	TRBD1	-	TGTGCCAGCAGTGAAGCCCACGGACAGGGGATCTACGAGCAGTACTTC	CASSEAHGQGIYEQYF
TRBV7-8	TRBJ2-1	TRBD2	few	TGTGCCAGCAGCCCGTGGACTAGCAAGAGGCGGGGCAATGAGCAGTTCTTC	CASSPWTSKRRGNEQFF
TRBV5-1	TRBJ1-5	TRBD1	-	TGCGCCAGCAGCTTGGAGCCCCCCGGGACAGCGGGGAATCAGCCCCAGCATTTT	CASSLEPPGTAGNQPQHF
TRBV6-5	TRBJ1-5	-	-	TGTGCCAGCAGTCGCCTAGGAGGGGGAAATCAGCCCCAGCATTTT	CASSRLGGGNQPQHF
TRBV12-3/TRBV12-4	TRBJ1-1	-	many	TGTGCCAGCAGTTTGGGGGAGAACACTGAAGCTTTCTTT	CASSLGENTEAFF
TRBV24-1	TRBJ1-5	-	few	TGTGCCACCAGTGGACAGGCGTACAATCAGCCCCAGCATTTT	CATSGQAYNQPQHF
TRBV5-1	TRBJ2-5	-	many	TGCGCCAGCAGCAGCCAAGGACAGAGTCAAGAGACCCAGTACTTC	CASSSQGQSQETQYF
TRBV11-3	TRBJ2-7	-	-	TGTGCCAGCAGCCGTGAGAGTGGGGCCTCCTACGAGCAGTACTTC	CASSRESGASYEQYF
TRBV5-6	TRBJ1-2	-	-	TGTGCCAGCAGCTTGGCCTTGGGGCGCGACTACACCTTC	CASSLALGRDYTF
TRBV7-3	TRBJ2-2	TRBD2	-	TGTGCCAGCAGCCCCGGGACTAGCGGGCTGAACACCGGGGAGCTGTTTTTT	CASSPGTSGLNTGELFF
TRBV20-1	TRBJ1-2	-	-	TGCAGTGTCCCTTCCAACGGTTTTAGCTATGGCTACACCTTC	CSVPSNGFSYGYTF
TRBV25-1	TRBJ2-7	-	few	TGTGCCAGCAGTGAATTAGGCAGCTCCTACGAGCAGTACTTC	CASSELGSSYEQYF
TRBV5-1	TRBJ2-7	TRBD1	few	TGCGCCAGCAGACAGGGGGCTCGGTACGAGCAGTACTTC	CASRQGARYEQYF
TRBV7-3	TRBJ2-1	TRBD2	many	TGTGCCAGCAGCCGTCGTGGGGGGGACTCCAGATGGGATGAGCAGTTCTTC	CASSRRGGDSRWDEQFF
TRBV6-6	TRBJ1-1	-	once	TGTGCCAGCAGAACAGACAACTTGAACACTGAAGCTTTCTTT	CASRTDNLNTEAFF
TRBV7-8	TRBJ1-3	-	-	TGTGCCAGCAGCTTAGGATTCGGGGGCGCATACACCATATATTTT	CASSLGFGGAYTIYF
TRBV5-1	TRBJ2-7	TRBD1	-	TGCGCCAGCAGCTACACCGGGACAGGGGGCTTGGAGCAGTACTTC	CASSYTGTGGLEQYF
TRBV6-5	TRBJ2-1	TRBD2	few	TGTGCCAGCAGTTCCACGACTAGCGGAAAACGGGGTGAGCAGTTCTTC	CASSSTTSGKRGEQFF
TRBV20-1	TRBJ2-1	TRBD2	few	TGCAGTGCTAGAGATCCGGCCAGCGGGGGGGCGAGGGAGCAGTTCTTC	CSARDPASGGAREQFF
TRBV20-1	TRBJ2-3	TRBD2	few	TGCAGTGCTAACGGACTAACTAGCGGGAGTTTGAATACGCAGTATTTT	CSANGLTSGSLNTQYF
TRBV9	TRBJ1-2	-	many	TGTGCCAGCAGCGTAGATCCAGGACTGAGGGGCTACACCTTC	CASSVDPGLRGYTF
TRBV7-2	TRBJ2-3	TRBD1	-	TGTGCCAGCAGCACCCGGGACAGGGCCAATACGCAGTATTTT	CASSTRDRANTQYF
TRBV14	TRBJ1-1	-	-	TGTGCCAGCAGCCAAGGAGGGGCCGGAACTGAAGCTTTCTTT	CASSQGGAGTEAFF
TRBV6-6	TRBJ2-2	-	-	TGTGCCAGCAGTGATCGGCGGGGTAGGGCCGGGGAGCTGTTTTTT	CASSDRRGRAGELFF